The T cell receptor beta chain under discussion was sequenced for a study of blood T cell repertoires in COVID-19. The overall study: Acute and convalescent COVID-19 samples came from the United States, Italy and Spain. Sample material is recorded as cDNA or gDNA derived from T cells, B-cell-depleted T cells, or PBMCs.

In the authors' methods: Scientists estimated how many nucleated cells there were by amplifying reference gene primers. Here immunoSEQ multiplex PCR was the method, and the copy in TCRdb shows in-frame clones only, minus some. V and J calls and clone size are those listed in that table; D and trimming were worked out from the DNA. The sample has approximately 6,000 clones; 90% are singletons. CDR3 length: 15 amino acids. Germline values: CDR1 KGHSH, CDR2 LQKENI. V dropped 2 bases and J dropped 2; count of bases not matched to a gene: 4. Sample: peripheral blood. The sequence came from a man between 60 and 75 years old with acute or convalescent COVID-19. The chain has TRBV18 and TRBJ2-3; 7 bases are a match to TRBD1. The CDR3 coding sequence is TGTGCCAGCTCACCAGAGGGACAGACCACAGATACGCAGTATTTT. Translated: CASSPEGQTTDTQYF. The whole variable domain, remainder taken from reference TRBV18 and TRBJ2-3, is NAGVMQNPRHLVRRRGQEARLRCSPMKGHSHVYWYRQLPEEGLKFMVYLQKENIIDESGMPKERFSAEFPKEGPSILRIQQVVRGDSAAYFCASSPEGQTTDTQYFGPGTRLTVL.